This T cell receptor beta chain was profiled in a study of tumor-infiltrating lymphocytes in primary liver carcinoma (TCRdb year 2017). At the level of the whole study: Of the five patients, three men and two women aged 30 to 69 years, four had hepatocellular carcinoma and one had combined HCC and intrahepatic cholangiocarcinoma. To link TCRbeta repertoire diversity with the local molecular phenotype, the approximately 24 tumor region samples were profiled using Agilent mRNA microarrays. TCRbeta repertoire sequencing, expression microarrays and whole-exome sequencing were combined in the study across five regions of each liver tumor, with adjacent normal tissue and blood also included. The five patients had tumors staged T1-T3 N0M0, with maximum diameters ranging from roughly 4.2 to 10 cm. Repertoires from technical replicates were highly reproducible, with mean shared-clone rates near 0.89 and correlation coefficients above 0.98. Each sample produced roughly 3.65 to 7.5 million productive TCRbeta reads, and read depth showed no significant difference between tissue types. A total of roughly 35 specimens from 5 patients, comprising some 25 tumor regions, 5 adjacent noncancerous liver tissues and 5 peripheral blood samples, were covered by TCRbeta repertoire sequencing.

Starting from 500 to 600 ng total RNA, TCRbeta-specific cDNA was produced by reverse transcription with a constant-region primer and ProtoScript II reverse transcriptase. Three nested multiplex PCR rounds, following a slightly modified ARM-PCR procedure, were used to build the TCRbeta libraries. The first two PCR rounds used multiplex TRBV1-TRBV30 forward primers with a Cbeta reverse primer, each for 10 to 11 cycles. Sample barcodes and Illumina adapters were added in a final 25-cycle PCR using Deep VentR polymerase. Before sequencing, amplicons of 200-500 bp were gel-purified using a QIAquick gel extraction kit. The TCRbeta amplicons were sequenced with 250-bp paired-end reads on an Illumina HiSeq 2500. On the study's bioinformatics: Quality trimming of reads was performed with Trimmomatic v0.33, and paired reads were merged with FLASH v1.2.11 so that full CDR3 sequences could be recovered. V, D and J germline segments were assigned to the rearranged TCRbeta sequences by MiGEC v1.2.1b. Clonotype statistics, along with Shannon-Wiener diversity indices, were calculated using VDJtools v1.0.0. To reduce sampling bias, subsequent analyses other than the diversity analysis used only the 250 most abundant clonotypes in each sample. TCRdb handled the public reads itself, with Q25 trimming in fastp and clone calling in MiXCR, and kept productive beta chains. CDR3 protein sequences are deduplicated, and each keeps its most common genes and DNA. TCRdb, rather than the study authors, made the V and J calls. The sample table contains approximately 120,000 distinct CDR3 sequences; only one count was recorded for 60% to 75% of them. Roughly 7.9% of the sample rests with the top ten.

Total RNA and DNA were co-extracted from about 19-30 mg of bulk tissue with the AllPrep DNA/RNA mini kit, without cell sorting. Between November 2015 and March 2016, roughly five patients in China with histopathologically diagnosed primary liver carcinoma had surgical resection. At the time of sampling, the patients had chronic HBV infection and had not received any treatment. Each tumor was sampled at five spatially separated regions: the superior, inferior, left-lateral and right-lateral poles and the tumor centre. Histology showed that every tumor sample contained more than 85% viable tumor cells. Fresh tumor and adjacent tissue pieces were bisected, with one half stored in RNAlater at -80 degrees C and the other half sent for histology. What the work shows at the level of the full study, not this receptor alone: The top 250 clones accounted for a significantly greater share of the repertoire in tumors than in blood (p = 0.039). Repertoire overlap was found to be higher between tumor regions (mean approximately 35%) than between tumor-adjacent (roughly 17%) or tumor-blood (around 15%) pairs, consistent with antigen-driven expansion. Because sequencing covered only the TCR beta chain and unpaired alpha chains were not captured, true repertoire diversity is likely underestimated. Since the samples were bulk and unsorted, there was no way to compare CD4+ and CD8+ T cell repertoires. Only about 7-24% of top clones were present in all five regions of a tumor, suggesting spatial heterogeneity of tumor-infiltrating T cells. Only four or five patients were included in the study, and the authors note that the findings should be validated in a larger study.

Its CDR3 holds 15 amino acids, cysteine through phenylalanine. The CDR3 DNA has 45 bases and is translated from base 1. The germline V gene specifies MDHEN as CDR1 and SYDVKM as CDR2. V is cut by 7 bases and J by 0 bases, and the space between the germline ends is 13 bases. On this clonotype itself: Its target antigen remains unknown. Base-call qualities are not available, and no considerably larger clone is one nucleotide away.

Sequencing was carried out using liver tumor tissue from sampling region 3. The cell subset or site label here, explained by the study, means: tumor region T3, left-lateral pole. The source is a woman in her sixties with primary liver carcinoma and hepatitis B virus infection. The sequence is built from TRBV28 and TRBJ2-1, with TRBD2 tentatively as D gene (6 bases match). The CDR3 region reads CASTPGRGSYNEQFF. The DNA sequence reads TGTGCCAGCACCCCGGGGCGGGGCTCCTACAATGAGCAGTTCTTC. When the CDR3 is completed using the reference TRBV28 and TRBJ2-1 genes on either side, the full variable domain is DVKVTQSSRYLVKRTGEKVFLECVQDMDHENMFWYRQDPGLGLRLIYFSYDVKMKEKGDIPEGYSVSREKKERFSLILESASTNQTSMYLCASTPGRGSYNEQFFGPGTRLTVL.